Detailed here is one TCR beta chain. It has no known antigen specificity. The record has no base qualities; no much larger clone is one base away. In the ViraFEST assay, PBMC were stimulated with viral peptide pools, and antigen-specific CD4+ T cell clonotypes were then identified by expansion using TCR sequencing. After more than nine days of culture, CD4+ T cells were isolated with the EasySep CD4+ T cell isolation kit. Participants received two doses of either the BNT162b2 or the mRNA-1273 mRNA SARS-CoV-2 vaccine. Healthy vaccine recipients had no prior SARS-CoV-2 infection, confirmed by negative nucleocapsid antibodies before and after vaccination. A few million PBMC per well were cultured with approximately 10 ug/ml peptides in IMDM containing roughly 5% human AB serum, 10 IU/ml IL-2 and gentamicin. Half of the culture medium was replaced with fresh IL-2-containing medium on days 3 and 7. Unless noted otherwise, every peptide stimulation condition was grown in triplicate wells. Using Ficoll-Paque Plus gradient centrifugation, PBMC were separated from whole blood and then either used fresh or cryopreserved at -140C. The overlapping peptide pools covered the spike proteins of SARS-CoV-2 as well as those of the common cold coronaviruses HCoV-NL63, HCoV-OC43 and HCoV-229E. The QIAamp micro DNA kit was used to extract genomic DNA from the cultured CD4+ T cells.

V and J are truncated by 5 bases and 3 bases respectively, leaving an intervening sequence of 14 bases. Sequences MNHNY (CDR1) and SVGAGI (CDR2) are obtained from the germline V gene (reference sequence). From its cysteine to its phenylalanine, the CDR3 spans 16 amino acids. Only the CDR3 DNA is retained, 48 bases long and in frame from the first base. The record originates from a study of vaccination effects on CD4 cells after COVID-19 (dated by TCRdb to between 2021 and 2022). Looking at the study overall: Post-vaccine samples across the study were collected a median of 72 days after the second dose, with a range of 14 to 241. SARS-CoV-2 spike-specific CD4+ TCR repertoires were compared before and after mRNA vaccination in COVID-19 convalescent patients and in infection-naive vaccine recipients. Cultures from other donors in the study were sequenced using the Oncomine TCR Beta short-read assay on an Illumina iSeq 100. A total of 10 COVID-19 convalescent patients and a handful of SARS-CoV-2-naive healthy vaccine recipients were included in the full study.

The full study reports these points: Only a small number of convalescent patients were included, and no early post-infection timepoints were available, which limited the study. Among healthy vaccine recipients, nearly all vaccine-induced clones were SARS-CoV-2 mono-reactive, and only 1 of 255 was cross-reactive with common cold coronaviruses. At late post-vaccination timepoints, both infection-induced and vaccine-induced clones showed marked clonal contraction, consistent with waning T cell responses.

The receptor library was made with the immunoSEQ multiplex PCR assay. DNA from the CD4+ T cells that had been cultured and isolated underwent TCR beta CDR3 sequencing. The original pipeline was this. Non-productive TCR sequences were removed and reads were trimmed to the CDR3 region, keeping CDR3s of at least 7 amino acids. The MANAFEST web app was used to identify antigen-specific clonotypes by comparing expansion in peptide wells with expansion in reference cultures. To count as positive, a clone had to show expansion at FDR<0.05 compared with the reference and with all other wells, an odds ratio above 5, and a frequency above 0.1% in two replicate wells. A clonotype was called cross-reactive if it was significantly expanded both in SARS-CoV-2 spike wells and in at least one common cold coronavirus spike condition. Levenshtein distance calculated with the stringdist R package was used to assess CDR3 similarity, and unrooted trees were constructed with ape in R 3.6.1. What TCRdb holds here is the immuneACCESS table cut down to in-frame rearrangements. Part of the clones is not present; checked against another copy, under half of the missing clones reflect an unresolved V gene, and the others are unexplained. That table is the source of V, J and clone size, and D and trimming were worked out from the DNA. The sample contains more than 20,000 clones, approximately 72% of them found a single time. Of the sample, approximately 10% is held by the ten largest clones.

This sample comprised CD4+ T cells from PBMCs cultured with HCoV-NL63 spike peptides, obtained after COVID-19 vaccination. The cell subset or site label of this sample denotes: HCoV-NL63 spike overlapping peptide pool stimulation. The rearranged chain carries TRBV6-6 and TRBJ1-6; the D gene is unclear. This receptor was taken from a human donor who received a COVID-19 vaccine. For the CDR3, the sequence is CASSPFDRDYNSPLHF. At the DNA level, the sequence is TGTGCCAGCAGTCCCTTCGACCGGGACTATAATTCACCCCTCCACTTT.